A single sample gave rise to the 3 T cell receptor beta chains below, sequenced in a study of read filtering for tumor transcriptome and immune sequencing. Molecular barcoded adaptors covering alpha/delta and beta/gamma chains were used on approximately 400 ng RNA. From the reads, TCRdb called clonotypes with MiXCR, one entry per CDR3 protein. Of some 140,000 distinct CDR3 sequences in the sample, less than 15% are singletons; the top ten hold 6.5% to 9%. Material for sequencing was a population of CD138-negative cells sorted from bone marrow. The source is a donor at least 40 years old with multiple myeloma.

This clonotype showed up many times. This chain uses TRBV27 with TRBJ2-1; 7 bases align to TRBD2. Germline CDR1 MNHEY, CDR2 SMNVEV (reference sequence). The CDR3 has 12 residues. The ends lost 6 bases at V and 7 bases at J; junction bases unmatched: 3. CDR3 residues: CASRAGANEQFF. The CDR3 DNA sequence: TGTGCCAGCAGGGCGGGAGCGAATGAGCAGTTCTTC.

This clonotype was recorded at least ten times. The chain joins TRBV19 to TRBJ2-1; D unresolved. The CDR3 consists of 12 residues. Trimming removed 3 bases from V and 8 bases from J, with 8 bases in between. Germline V gene sequence: CDR1 LNHDA, CDR2 SQIVND (reference sequence). The CDR3 region has the DNA TGTGCCAGTAGTATCCGTGCCGATGAGCAGTTCTTC. It translates to CASSIRADEQFF.

This clonotype was counted ten times or more. This chain uses TRBV27 with TRBJ2-5, with a weak D call TRBD1 (6 bases). The CDR3 extends over 15 amino acids. Germline loops: CDR1 MNHEY, CDR2 SMNVEV (reference sequence). The V end lost 1 base, the J end lost 0 bases, and 9 bases lay between the germline ends. CDR3 region: CASSLLTGNQETQYF. As DNA, the CDR3 is TGTGCCAGCAGTTTATTAACAGGGAACCAAGAGACCCAGTACTTC.